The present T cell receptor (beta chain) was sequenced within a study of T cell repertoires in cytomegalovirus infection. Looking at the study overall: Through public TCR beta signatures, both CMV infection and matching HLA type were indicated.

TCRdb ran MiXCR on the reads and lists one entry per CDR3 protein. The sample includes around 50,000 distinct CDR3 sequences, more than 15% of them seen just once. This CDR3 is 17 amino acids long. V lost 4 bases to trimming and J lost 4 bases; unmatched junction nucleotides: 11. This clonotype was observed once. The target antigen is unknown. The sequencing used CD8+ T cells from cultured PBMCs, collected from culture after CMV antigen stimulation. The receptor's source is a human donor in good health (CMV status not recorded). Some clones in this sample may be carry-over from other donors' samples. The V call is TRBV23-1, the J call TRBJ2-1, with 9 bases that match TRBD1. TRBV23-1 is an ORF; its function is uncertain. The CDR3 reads CASSPLLRQGGYNEQFF. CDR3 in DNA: TGCGCCAGCAGTCCCCTCCTCCGACAGGGGGGATACAATGAGCAGTTCTTC.